This section outlines one T cell receptor (beta chain) sequence together with its context. The antigen remains unidentified. The data were obtained in a study of shared clonotypes between healthy human individuals. General study results and limits: Sharing across four donors was seen in 5% to 5.5% of naive CD4 clonotypes.

This CDR3 is built from 12 residues. Per germline, CDR1 MNHEY and CDR2 SMNVEV (reference sequence). Trimming took 5 bases from V and 9 from J, leaving 14 bases between them. Naive CD8 populations comprised CD45RO-negative cells positively selected for CCR7, excluding terminally differentiated effector memory CD45RA+ cells. The donors, all of them Caucasian adults, lived in Nashville, Tennessee. Produced via immunoSEQ multiplex PCR; TCRdb's table is partial and in-frame only. This sample yields about 590,000 clones, of which about 95% are seen a single time; 0.11% belongs to the top ten. The J gene is TRBJ2-7, the V gene TRBV27; weak D call: TRBD2 (5 bases). The material sequenced was naive CD8+ T cells sorted from blood. This receptor was obtained from a woman aged 25 to 45 in good health. The CDR3 is CASSPDLAAQYF. In DNA, the CDR3 is TGTGCCAGCAGTCCAGATCTAGCAGCGCAGTACTTC.